Following are 28 T cell receptor beta chains from one sample sequenced in a study of CD4+ T cells in melanoma. Libraries were prepared by immunoSEQ multiplex PCR; TCRdb keeps only in-frame clonotypes and omits some of them. The sample lists roughly 60,000 clones; roughly 69% were seen once. Sequencing input: tumor tissue. Every receptor here comes from a human donor with melanoma.

J is TRBJ1-2 and V is TRBV4-1; TRBD1 aligns across 7 bases. This CDR3 comprises 14 residues. With V trimmed by 3 bases and J by 8 bases, 9 bases remained unmatched. CDR1 MGHRA and CDR2 YSYEKL come from the germline V gene. CDR3: CASSHPTGIVGYTF. CDR3 DNA: TGCGCCAGCAGCCACCCGACAGGGATCGTGGGCTACACCTTC.

CDR3 in amino acids: CASSLSTQGRNEQFF. CDR3 coding DNA: TGTGCCAGCAGTTTATCCACACAGGGGCGGAATGAGCAGTTCTTC. This chain joins TRBV27 and TRBJ2-1; TRBD1 agrees at 7 bases. The CDR3 consists of 15 residues. Per the germline V gene, CDR1 is MNHEY and CDR2 is SMNVEV (reference sequence). With 0 bases clipped from V and 7 bases from J, the junction kept 6 bases outside the gene matches.

The chain employs TRBV19 and TRBJ2-2, with D maybe TRBD1 (6 bases). The ends were cut back, 5 bases at V and 0 bases at J, with 10 bases in the middle. The CDR3 loop spans 15 amino acids. Germline lookup yields CDR1 LNHDA and CDR2 SQIVND (reference sequence). CDR3 DNA: TGTGCCAGTAGTTTGACAGGCGCGAACACCGGGGAGCTGTTTTTT. Its protein is CASSLTGANTGELFF.

This clone occurred many times. The chain links TRBV2 to TRBJ2-1; 9 nucleotides match TRBD1. The CDR3 extends over 16 amino acids. Germline V CDR1 and CDR2: SNHLY, FYNNEI. The V and J ends lost 6 bases and 6 bases, in that order; junction bases with no gene match: 12. The CDR3 nucleotides are TGTGCCAGCAGAGATTCCGGGACAGGGCAATTCAATGAGCAGTTCTTC. Its translation: CASRDSGTGQFNEQFF.

This clone appeared a single time. DNA of the CDR3: TGTGCCAGCAGCCCAACCAGGGTTATGGATACGCAGTATTTT. This translates into CASSPTRVMDTQYF. The chain joins TRBV11-2 to TRBJ2-3; D is possibly TRBD1 (5 bases). The V end was cut by 5 bases, the J end by 6 bases, with 15 bases between. CDR3 length: 14 amino acids. CDR1 and CDR2 from the germline V gene are SGHAT and FQNNGV.

V gene TRBV4-2 combines with J gene TRBJ2-5, with a tentative D call TRBD2 (5 bases). The V end was cut by 4 bases, the J end by 3 bases, with 15 bases between. The CDR3 is 15 residues long. Germline-derived CDR1 and CDR2 are LGHNA and YNFKEQ. The CDR3 protein is CASSPYSGIEETQYF. CDR3 sequence (DNA): TGTGCCAGCAGCCCCTACTCGGGGATAGAAGAGACCCAGTACTTC.

The V call is TRBV9, the J call TRBJ2-5, with a tentative D call TRBD1 (6 bases). Trimming took 0 bases from V and 4 from J, leaving 10 bases between them. CDR3 length equals 14 residues. Germline assignment: CDR1 SGDLS and CDR2 YYNGEE. CDR3 coding DNA: TGTGCCAGCAGCGTAGGAGGGGGATTAGAGACCCAGTACTTC. Translating gives CASSVGGGLETQYF.

This sequence joins TRBV5-4 and TRBJ1-6; D perhaps matches TRBD1 (6 bases). V lost 2 bases, J lost 0 bases, and 9 bases lay in between. The length of the CDR3 is 16 residues. In germline, CDR1 is SGHNT, CDR2 YYREEE (reference sequence). CDR3 coding DNA: TGTGCCAGCAGCTTTCTGGACAGCTCCTATAATTCACCCCTCCACTTT. As protein: CASSFLDSSYNSPLHF.

This chain uses TRBV15 with TRBJ1-4, with 7 positions matching TRBD1. This CDR3 has 17 amino acids. J gave up 7 bases and V 0 bases, and 11 bases lay outside the gene matches. CDR1 is LNHNV, CDR2 YYDKDF, per germline (reference sequence). CDR3 protein: CATSRDLGEGAVEKLFF. CDR3 sequence (DNA): TGTGCCACCAGCAGAGATCTGGGTGAGGGGGCGGTTGAAAAACTGTTTTTT.

The chain combines TRBV19 with TRBJ2-3, with 9 nucleotides matching TRBD2. V was pared by 5 bases and J by 1 base, with 4 bases of the junction left unmatched. Germline CDR1 is LNHDA and CDR2 is SQIVND (reference sequence). CDR3 size: 15 residues. The CDR3: CASSEIAGGTDTQYF. CDR3 DNA: TGTGCCAGTAGTGAGATAGCGGGGGGCACAGATACGCAGTATTTT.

The chain couples TRBV2 to TRBJ1-3; 10 positions match TRBD1. V lost 6 bases and J lost 4; bases outside the gene matches: 6. The CDR3 spans 15 residues. Per the germline V gene, CDR1 is SNHLY and CDR2 is FYNNEI. CDR3 nucleotide sequence: TGTGCCAGCAGACCCGGGACAGGGGACGGAAACACCATATATTTT. It is translated as CASRPGTGDGNTIYF.

The rearrangement uses TRBV6-5 and TRBJ2-3; TRBD2 matches 8 bases. Trimming at V came to 5 bases and at J to 2 bases, leaving 3 bases not matched to a gene. The CDR3 loop spans 14 amino acids. CDR1 MNHEY and CDR2 SVGAGI come from the germline V gene. Written as DNA, the CDR3 is TGTGCCAGCAGTCGCGGGGGGATCACAGATACGCAGTATTTT. Translated: CASSRGGITDTQYF.

This clone was observed many times. The chain uses TRBV2 and TRBJ2-7, with D possibly matching TRBD1 (6 bases). V shed 7 bases and J shed 0 bases, with 16 bases lying between them. CDR1 and CDR2 (germline): SNHLY, FYNNEI. This CDR3 contains 15 residues. The CDR3 region is CASTEGGHSSYEQYF. As DNA, the CDR3 is TGTGCCAGCACCGAAGGGGGTCATAGCTCCTACGAGCAGTACTTC.

The gene calls are TRBV4-3 and TRBJ2-1; the match to TRBD2 covers 9 bases. J lost 6 bases, V lost 3 bases, and 18 bases had no gene match. The CDR3 contains 19 residues. Germline V lookup: CDR1 LGHNA, CDR2 YSLEER. The CDR3 DNA is TGCGCCAGCAGCCATTACATGGGTAGCGGGGGAGGGAGTTTCAATGAGCAGTTCTTC. Protein: CASSHYMGSGGGSFNEQFF.

The genes are TRBV5-8 and TRBJ2-5; D is possibly TRBD1 (6 bases). CDR1 is SGHTS and CDR2 is YDEGEE in the germline V gene. The CDR3 runs 16 residues. Trimming took 4 bases from V and 0 from J, leaving 16 bases between them. The CDR3 sequence: CASSRTGTPNQETQYF. CDR3 nucleotide sequence: TGTGCCAGCAGCAGGACCGGGACACCTAACCAAGAGACCCAGTACTTC.

The genes are TRBV27 and TRBJ1-1; D perhaps matches TRBD1 (5 bases). Per the germline V gene, CDR1 is MNHEY and CDR2 is SMNVEV (reference sequence). The V end was cut by 2 bases, the J end by 6 bases, with 10 bases between. The length of the CDR3 is 13 residues. The CDR3 loop is CASSLGPGSEAFF. CDR3 DNA sequence: TGTGCCAGCAGTTTAGGTCCAGGGTCTGAAGCTTTCTTT.

The V gene is TRBV7-9, the J gene TRBJ2-3; D call uncertain. Deletions cut 4 bases from V and 5 bases from J, with 4 bases between. Germline CDR1 and CDR2: SEHNR and FQNEAQ (reference sequence). The CDR3 has 11 residues. CDR3 nucleotide sequence: TGTGCCAGCAGCTGGGGAGATACGCAGTATTTT. It yields the protein CASSWGDTQYF.

The chain joins TRBV19 to TRBJ1-1; no clear D gene. V shed 7 bases and J shed 8 bases, with 20 bases lying between them. This CDR3 has 14 residues. CDR1 is LNHDA and CDR2 is SQIVND in the germline V gene (reference sequence). The CDR3 protein is CASTPSAGLPEAFF. The CDR3, as DNA: TGTGCCAGTACCCCTTCGGCCGGGCTTCCCGAAGCTTTCTTT.

This CDR3 is CASRDSLPLFQETQYF. The CDR3, as DNA: TGTGCCAGCAGGGACAGCCTACCCCTATTCCAAGAGACCCAGTACTTC. This chain uses TRBV11-2 with TRBJ2-5; TRBD1 is a possible D gene (6 bases). The V end was cut by 6 bases, the J end by 1 base, with 18 bases between. CDR1 and CDR2 from the germline V gene are SGHAT and FQNNGV. The CDR3 has 16 residues.

The rearrangement joins TRBV2 to TRBJ1-1; 8 bases agree with TRBD1. The CDR3 spans 12 residues. The germline V gene encodes CDR1 SNHLY and CDR2 FYNNEI. Losses at the gene ends were 5 bases for V and 8 bases for J; bases not matched to a gene: 4. The CDR3 sequence: CASSRRDREAFF. The CDR3 DNA follows: TGTGCCAGCAGTCGCCGGGACAGGGAAGCTTTCTTT.

This chain connects TRBV7-9 to TRBJ1-2; weak D call: TRBD1 (5 bases). The ends were cut back, 1 base at V and 4 bases at J, with 13 bases in the middle. The CDR3 length is 15 residues. Germline V gene lookup returns CDR1 SEHNR and CDR2 FQNEAQ (reference sequence). Here the CDR3 DNA reads TGTGCCAGCAGCTTAGTACGAGACAGCTCCTATGGCTACACCTTC. This codes for CASSLVRDSSYGYTF.

This rearrangement joins TRBV6-1 to TRBJ1-2; D remains ambiguous. The CDR3 totals 15 residues. Germline V gives CDR1 MNHNS, CDR2 SASEGT. Trimming removed 0 bases from V and 4 bases from J, with 12 bases in between. CDR3 region: CASSEAPNRGYGYTF. In nucleotides, the CDR3 is TGTGCCAGCAGTGAAGCTCCTAATCGGGGCTATGGCTACACCTTC.

Points on this clone: Distinct nucleotide sequences in the sample also encode this CDR3. The chain carries TRBV4-1 and TRBJ1-2, with D tentatively TRBD1 (5 bases). Trimming took off 0 bases at V and 4 bases at J, with 9 bases between the two ends. Germline V CDR1 and CDR2: MGHRA, YSYEKL. CDR3 size: 14 residues. CDR3 region: CASSQDSGTYGYTF. DNA of the CDR3: TGCGCCAGCAGCCAAGATAGCGGGACCTATGGCTACACCTTC.

This clone was seen once. The gene calls are TRBV5-1 and TRBJ1-6; TRBD1 is a possible D gene (6 bases). This CDR3 has 14 residues. Germline CDR1 and CDR2: SGHRS and YFSETQ. With 3 bases removed from V and 7 bases from J, the gap between germline ends came to 11 bases. CDR3 region: CASSSQGRNSPLHF. The CDR3 region has the DNA TGCGCCAGCAGCTCACAGGGAAGGAATTCACCCCTCCACTTT.

Ten or more counts support this clone. Other DNA variants within this sample encode the same CDR3. As DNA, the CDR3 is TGCAGTGCTGGGCCCACAGATACGCAGTATTTT. Encoded protein: CSAGPTDTQYF. The J gene is TRBJ2-3, the V gene TRBV20-1; D is uncertain. Trimming pared 5 bases from V and 2 bases from J, leaving 5 bases between. Germline V gene data show CDR1 as DFQATT and CDR2 as SNEGSKA (reference sequence). The CDR3 spans 11 residues.

J is TRBJ1-2 and V is TRBV5-5, with 8 bases lining up with TRBD1. Germline V CDR1 and CDR2: SGHKS, YYEKEE (reference sequence). Losses at the gene ends were 4 bases for V and 4 bases for J; bases not matched to a gene: 9. The CDR3 consists of 15 residues. In nucleotides, the CDR3 is TGTGCCAGCAGCCAAATGGACAGGGAGAGCTATGGCTACACCTTC. It encodes CASSQMDRESYGYTF.

The rearrangement uses TRBV7-2 and TRBJ1-1; tentatively, D is TRBD1 (6 bases). This CDR3 contains 14 residues. The germline V gene encodes CDR1 SGHTA and CDR2 FQGNSA. The V end lost 5 bases, the J end lost 0 bases, and 10 bases lay between the germline ends. CDR3 residues: CASSHTGMNTEAFF. In nucleotides, the CDR3 is TGTGCCAGCAGCCACACAGGGATGAACACTGAAGCTTTCTTT.

This clone was recorded a few times. This sequence joins TRBV2 and TRBJ2-5; D uncertain. This CDR3 is 13 amino acids long. V gave up 8 bases and J gave up 8 bases, with 18 bases separating them. Germline V CDR1 and CDR2: SNHLY, FYNNEI. CDR3 amino acids: CASAWAQLDTQYF. The CDR3 DNA follows: TGTGCCAGCGCGTGGGCTCAGCTCGACACCCAGTACTTC.